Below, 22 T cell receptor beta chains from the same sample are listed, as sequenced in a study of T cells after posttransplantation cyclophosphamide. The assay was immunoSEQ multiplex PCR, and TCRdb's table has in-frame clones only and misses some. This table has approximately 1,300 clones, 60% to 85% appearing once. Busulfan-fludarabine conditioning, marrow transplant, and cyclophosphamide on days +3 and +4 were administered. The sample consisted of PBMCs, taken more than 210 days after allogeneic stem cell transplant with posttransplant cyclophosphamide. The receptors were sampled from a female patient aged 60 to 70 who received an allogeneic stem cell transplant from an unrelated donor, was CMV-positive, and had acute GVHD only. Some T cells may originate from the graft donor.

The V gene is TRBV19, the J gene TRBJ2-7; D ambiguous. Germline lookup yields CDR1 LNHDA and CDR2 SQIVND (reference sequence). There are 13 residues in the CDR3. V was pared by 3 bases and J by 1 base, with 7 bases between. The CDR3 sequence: CASSMGRSYEQYF. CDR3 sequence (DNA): TGTGCCAGTAGTATGGGCAGATCCTACGAGCAGTACTTC.

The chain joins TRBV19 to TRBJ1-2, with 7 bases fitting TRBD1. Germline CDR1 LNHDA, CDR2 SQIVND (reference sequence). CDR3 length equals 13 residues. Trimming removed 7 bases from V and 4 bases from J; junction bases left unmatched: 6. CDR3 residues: CASKQGTSYGYTF. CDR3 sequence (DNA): TGTGCCAGTAAACAGGGGACGAGCTATGGCTACACCTTC.

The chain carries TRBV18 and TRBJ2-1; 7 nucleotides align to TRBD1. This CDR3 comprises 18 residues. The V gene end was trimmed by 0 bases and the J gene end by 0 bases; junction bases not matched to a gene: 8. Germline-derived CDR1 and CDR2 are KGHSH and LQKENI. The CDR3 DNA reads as TGTGCCAGCTCACCACCTTTTGGGCAGGGGGACTCCTACAATGAGCAGTTCTTC. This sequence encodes CASSPPFGQGDSYNEQFF.

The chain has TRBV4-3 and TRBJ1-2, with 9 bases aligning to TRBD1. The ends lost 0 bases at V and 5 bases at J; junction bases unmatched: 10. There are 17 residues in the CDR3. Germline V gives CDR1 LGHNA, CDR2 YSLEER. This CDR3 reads CASSQDPRGQGVYGYTF. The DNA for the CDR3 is TGCGCCAGCAGCCAAGACCCCCGGGGACAGGGCGTATATGGCTACACCTTC.

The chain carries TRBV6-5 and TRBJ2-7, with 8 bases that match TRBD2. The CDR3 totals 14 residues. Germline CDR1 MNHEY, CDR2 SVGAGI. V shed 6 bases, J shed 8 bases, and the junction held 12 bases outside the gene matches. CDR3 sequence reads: CASRKPGAGAKQYF. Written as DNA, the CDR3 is TGTGCCAGCAGAAAGCCGGGAGCGGGAGCAAAGCAGTACTTC.

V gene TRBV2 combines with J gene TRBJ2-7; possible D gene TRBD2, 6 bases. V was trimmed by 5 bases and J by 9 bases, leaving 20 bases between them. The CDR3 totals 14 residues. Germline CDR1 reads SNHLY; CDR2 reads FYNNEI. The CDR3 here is CASSSGLQPTRQYF. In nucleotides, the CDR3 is TGTGCCAGCAGTTCCGGACTACAACCGACGCGGCAGTACTTC.

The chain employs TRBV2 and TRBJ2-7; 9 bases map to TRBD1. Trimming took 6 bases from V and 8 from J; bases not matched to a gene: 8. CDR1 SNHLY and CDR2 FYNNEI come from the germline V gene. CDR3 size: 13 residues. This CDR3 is CASRVGTGLKQYF. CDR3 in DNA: TGTGCCAGCAGGGTGGGGACAGGGCTCAAGCAGTACTTC.

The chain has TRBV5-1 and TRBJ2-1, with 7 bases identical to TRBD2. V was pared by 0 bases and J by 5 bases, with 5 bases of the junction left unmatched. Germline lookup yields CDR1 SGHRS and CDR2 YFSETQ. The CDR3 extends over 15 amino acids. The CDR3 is CASSLVLADNNEQFF. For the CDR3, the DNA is TGCGCCAGCAGCTTGGTTCTAGCGGATAACAATGAGCAGTTCTTC.

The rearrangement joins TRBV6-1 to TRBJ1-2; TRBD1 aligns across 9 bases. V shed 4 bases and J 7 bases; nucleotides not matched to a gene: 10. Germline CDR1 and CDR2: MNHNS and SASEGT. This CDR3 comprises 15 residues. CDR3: CASSGTDRGSGGYTF. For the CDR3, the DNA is TGTGCCAGCAGTGGGACCGACAGGGGGTCTGGTGGCTACACCTTC.

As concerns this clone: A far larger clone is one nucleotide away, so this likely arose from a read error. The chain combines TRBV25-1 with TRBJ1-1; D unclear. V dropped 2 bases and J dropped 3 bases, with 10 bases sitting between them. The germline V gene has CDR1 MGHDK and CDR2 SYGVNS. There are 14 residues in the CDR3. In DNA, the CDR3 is TGTGCCAGCAGTGAACTGGGCGGGGACACTGAAGCTTTCTTT. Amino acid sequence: CASSELGGDTEAFF.

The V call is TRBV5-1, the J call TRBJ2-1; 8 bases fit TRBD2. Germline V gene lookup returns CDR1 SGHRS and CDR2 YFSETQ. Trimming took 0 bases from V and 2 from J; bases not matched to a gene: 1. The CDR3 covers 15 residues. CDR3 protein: CASSLVGGAYNEQFF. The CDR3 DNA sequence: TGCGCCAGCAGCTTGGTCGGGGGGGCCTACAATGAGCAGTTCTTC. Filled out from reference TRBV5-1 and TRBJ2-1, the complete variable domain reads KAGVTQTPRYLIKTRGQQVTLSCSPISGHRSVSWYQQTPGQGLQFLFEYFSETQRNKGNFPGRFSGRQFSNSRSEMNVSTLELGDSALYLCASSLVGGAYNEQFFGPGTRLTVL.

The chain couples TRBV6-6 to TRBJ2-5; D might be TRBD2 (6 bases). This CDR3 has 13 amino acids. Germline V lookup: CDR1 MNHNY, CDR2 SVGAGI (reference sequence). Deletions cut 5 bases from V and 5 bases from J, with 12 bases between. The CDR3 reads CASSARLGETQYF. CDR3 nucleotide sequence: TGTGCCAGCAGTGCCCGACTAGGGGAGACCCAGTACTTC.

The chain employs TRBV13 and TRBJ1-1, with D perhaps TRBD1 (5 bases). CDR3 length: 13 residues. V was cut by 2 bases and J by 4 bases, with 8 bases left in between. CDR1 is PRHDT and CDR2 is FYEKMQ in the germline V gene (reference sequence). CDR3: CASSLRRVTEAFF. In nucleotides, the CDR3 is TGTGCCAGCAGCTTACGCAGGGTCACTGAAGCTTTCTTT.

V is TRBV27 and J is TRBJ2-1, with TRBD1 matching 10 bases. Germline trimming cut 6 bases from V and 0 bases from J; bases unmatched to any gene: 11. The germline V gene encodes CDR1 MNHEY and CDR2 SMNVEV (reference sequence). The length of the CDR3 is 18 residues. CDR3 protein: CASSRTGGRSISYNEQFF. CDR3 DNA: TGTGCCAGCAGCCGGACAGGGGGACGTTCGATCTCCTACAATGAGCAGTTCTTC.

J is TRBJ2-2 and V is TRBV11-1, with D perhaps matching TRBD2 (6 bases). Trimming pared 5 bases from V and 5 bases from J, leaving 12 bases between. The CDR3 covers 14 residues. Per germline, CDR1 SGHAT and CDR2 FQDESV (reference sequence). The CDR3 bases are TGTGCCAGCAGCCTCGCGGGAAGGACCGGGGAGCTGTTTTTT. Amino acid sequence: CASSLAGRTGELFF.

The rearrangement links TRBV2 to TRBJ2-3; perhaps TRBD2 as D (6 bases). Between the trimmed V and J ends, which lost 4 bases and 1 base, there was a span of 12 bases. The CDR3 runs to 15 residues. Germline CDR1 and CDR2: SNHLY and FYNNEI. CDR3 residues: CASSVAARRTDTQYF. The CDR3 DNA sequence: TGTGCCAGCAGTGTAGCGGCTAGACGCACAGATACGCAGTATTTT.

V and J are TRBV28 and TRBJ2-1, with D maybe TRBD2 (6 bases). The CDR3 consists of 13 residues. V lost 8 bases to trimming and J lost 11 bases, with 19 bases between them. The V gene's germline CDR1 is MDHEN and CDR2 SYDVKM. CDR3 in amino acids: CASQSLGRTQQFF. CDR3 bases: TGTGCCAGCCAAAGTTTAGGGAGGACACAGCAGTTCTTC.

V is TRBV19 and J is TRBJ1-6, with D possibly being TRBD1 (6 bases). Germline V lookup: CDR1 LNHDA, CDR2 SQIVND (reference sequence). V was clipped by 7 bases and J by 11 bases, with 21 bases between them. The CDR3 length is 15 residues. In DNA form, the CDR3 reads TGTGCCAGTACCCCAGGACAGTCCGTTTCGACACCCCTCCACTTT. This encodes CASTPGQSVSTPLHF.

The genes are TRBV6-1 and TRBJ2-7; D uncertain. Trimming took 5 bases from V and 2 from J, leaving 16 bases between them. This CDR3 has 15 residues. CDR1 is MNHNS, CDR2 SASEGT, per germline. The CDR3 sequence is CASSHNLGQTYEQYF. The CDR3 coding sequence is TGTGCCAGCAGTCACAATCTGGGCCAAACCTACGAGCAGTACTTC.

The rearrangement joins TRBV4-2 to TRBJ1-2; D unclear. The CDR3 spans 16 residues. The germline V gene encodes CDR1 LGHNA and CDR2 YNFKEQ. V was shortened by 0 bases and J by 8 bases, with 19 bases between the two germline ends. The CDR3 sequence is CASSQDWAPKQGGYTF. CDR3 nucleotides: TGTGCCAGCAGCCAAGATTGGGCCCCCAAGCAAGGCGGCTACACCTTC.

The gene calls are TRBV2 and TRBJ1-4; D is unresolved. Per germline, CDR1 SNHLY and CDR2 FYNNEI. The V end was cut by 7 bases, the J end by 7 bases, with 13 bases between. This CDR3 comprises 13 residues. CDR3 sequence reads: CASTVFGGEKLFF. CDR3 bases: TGTGCCAGCACCGTCTTTGGAGGTGAAAAACTGTTTTTT.

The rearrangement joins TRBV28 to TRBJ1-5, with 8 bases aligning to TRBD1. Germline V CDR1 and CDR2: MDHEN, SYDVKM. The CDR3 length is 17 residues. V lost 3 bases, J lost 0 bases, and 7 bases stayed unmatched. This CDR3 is CASSFLSRGLSNQPQHF. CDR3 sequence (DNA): TGTGCCAGCAGTTTCTTGTCCAGGGGGCTTAGCAATCAGCCCCAGCATTTT.